These 6 T cell receptor beta chains share one sample of origin, sequenced in a study of blood T cell repertoires in COVID-19. Libraries were prepared by immunoSEQ multiplex PCR; TCRdb keeps only in-frame clonotypes and omits some of them. The repertoire has some 110,000 clones, 85% to 90% of them found once; the top ten carry 5% to 6.5%. What was sequenced was peripheral blood. These receptor sequences come from a human donor in a cohort sampled during active COVID-19.

The CDR3 coding sequence is TGTGCCAGCAGCTTAGCCCTCGGGACTGGATACAATGAGCAGTTCTTC. Protein product: CASSLALGTGYNEQFF. The rearrangement links TRBV11-2 to TRBJ2-1, with D maybe TRBD2 (6 bases). The CDR3 has 16 residues. Germline CDR1 and CDR2: SGHAT and FQNNGV. The ends were cut back, 1 base at V and 4 bases at J, with 14 bases in the middle.

This clone has just one count. The chain links TRBV15 to TRBJ1-1, with D perhaps TRBD1 (5 bases). The germline CDR1 and CDR2 sequences are LNHNV and YYDKDF (reference sequence). V lost 4 bases and J 5 bases, leaving 14 bases between the germline ends. The CDR3 runs 14 residues. The CDR3 is CATSIPIGGTEAFF. The CDR3 bases are TGTGCCACCAGCATCCCTATTGGGGGGACTGAAGCTTTCTTT.

The CDR3 nucleotides read TGTGCTAGTGGTTTGACCAGACTGAGGGATGAAAAACTGTTTTTT. Protein product: CASGLTRLRDEKLFF. The V gene is TRBV12-5, the J gene TRBJ1-4, with no clear D. CDR3 length: 15 residues. Germline V CDR1 and CDR2: LGHNT, FRNRAP. Trimming shortened V by 2 bases and J by 6 bases, and 13 bases separated the two germline ends.

V is TRBV7-2 and J is TRBJ2-7; TRBD2 aligns across 10 bases. The V segment lost 0 bases and the J segment 4 bases; nucleotides outside the gene matches: 3. The CDR3 sequence is 15 residues long. Per the germline V gene, CDR1 is SGHTA and CDR2 is FQGNSA. The CDR3 coding sequence is TGTGCCAGCAGCTTAGCGGTTAGCGGGAGGTACGAGCAGTACTTC. Translated, it gives CASSLAVSGRYEQYF.

V and J are TRBV7-9 and TRBJ2-5; 9 nucleotides match TRBD2. Unmatched junction bases numbered 7, after V lost 0 bases and J lost 5 bases. The CDR3 has 16 residues. CDR1 SEHNR and CDR2 FQNEAQ come from the germline V gene (reference sequence). DNA for the CDR3: TGTGCCAGCAGCTTAGCAGGCGGGAGGGCCGTCGAGACCCAGTACTTC. It encodes CASSLAGGRAVETQYF.

This chain joins TRBV19 and TRBJ2-7; possible D gene TRBD2, 5 bases. Trimming removed 2 bases from V and 7 bases from J, with 12 bases in between. Germline-derived CDR1 and CDR2 are LNHDA and SQIVND (reference sequence). This CDR3 is built from 13 residues. The CDR3 coding sequence is TGTGCCAGTAGTATATATGGGGAGACGGAGCAGTACTTC. It is translated as CASSIYGETEQYF. Combining the CDR3 with reference TRBV19 and TRBJ2-7 gives the whole variable domain DGGITQSPKYLFRKEGQNVTLSCEQNLNHDAMYWYRQDPGQGLRLIYYSQIVNDFQKGDIAEGYSVSREKKESFPLTVTSAQKNPTAFYLCASSIYGETEQYFGPGTRLTVT.